This TCR beta chain originates from a study of control samples from healthy donors and cancer patients. The method was immunoSEQ multiplex PCR; TCRdb's version includes in-frame clones alone and lacks a portion of them. The sample holds about 130,000 clones; about 95% are singletons and the top ten take approximately 14%. The CDR3 covers 11 residues. The germline CDR1 and CDR2 sequences are SNHLY and FYNNEI. V shed 4 bases and J shed 2 bases, with 3 bases lying between them. The TCR originated in a man in his 60s with colorectal cancer. The chain links TRBV2 to TRBJ2-7; the D is unclear. The sequenced sample consisted of PBMCs. CDR3 sequence reads: CASSGTYEQYF. The CDR3 DNA sequence: TGTGCCAGCAGTGGGACCTACGAGCAGTACTTC.